This passage covers 30 T cell receptor beta chains from one sample sequenced in a study of shared clonotypes between healthy human individuals. CD8 cells classed as naive were CD45RO-negative and positively selected for CCR7, excluding terminally differentiated effector memory CD45RA+ cells. TCRdb's table, derived via immunoSEQ multiplex PCR, lists solely in-frame clones and lacks some. The sample has roughly 650,000 clones; roughly 96% are singletons. Sequencing was done on a sample of naive CD8+ T cells sorted from blood. Receptor source: a woman aged 25-40 years in good health.

V and J are TRBV7-9 and TRBJ1-4; D is unresolved. Germline V gene lookup returns CDR1 SEHNR and CDR2 FQNEAQ (reference sequence). This CDR3 contains 15 residues. V was cut by 4 bases and J by 5 bases, with 14 bases left in between. The DNA of the CDR3 is TGTGCCAGCAGCTCCACGGCAGGAGAAAATGAAAAACTGTTTTTT. This gives the protein CASSSTAGENEKLFF.

The chain couples TRBV27 to TRBJ2-1; the D gene could be TRBD1 or TRBD2 (5 bases each). Germline V lookup: CDR1 MNHEY, CDR2 SMNVEV (reference sequence). Trimming stripped 4 bases from V and 0 bases from J, with 13 bases between. CDR3 length: 16 amino acids. CDR3 region: CASSSGTEPSYNEQFF. CDR3 sequence (DNA): TGTGCCAGCAGTTCAGGGACCGAACCCTCCTACAATGAGCAGTTCTTC.

V and J are TRBV11-2 and TRBJ1-1; D is possibly TRBD1 (6 bases). With 4 bases removed from V and 0 bases from J, the gap between germline ends came to 21 bases. The V gene's germline CDR1 is SGHAT and CDR2 FQNNGV. This CDR3 region has 18 residues. The chain's CDR3 is CASSYSGGPGIMNTEAFF. Here the CDR3 DNA reads TGTGCCAGCAGCTACTCGGGGGGGCCAGGGATCATGAACACTGAAGCTTTCTTT.

The chain combines TRBV19 with TRBJ2-1; 7 nucleotides agree with TRBD1. The ends lost 3 bases at V and 7 bases at J; junction bases unmatched: 15. CDR1 and CDR2 (germline): LNHDA, SQIVND (reference sequence). CDR3 size: 17 residues. The CDR3 sequence: CASSILVGTELENEQFF. For the CDR3, the DNA is TGTGCCAGTAGTATCTTAGTCGGGACAGAACTGGAGAATGAGCAGTTCTTC.

The rearrangement links TRBV5-4 to TRBJ2-7; no definite D call. The CDR3 sequence is 13 residues long. In germline, CDR1 is SGHNT, CDR2 YYREEE (reference sequence). V shed 2 bases and J shed 1 base, with 7 bases lying between them. The CDR3 coding sequence is TGTGCCAGCAGCTTCGACTTTTCCTACGAGCAGTACTTC. Encoded protein: CASSFDFSYEQYF.

The chain employs TRBV28 and TRBJ2-1, with D possibly being TRBD2 (6 bases). CDR1 is MDHEN and CDR2 is SYDVKM in the germline V gene. This CDR3 has 14 amino acids. V shed 2 bases and J shed 10 bases, with 15 bases lying between them. CDR3 nucleotides: TGTGCCAGCAGTTTACTTCCATATGCGGGAGAGCAGTTCTTC. Residues: CASSLLPYAGEQFF.

V and J are TRBV2 and TRBJ1-2; D is uncertain. With 8 bases removed from V and 2 bases from J, the gap between germline ends came to 12 bases. Germline V gene lookup returns CDR1 SNHLY and CDR2 FYNNEI. CDR3 length equals 13 residues. The DNA of the CDR3 is TGTGCCAGCTTATCGACGGTGAACTATGGCTACACCTTC. It is translated as CASLSTVNYGYTF.

About this clone itself: Other DNA sequences in the same sample also yield this CDR3. V and J are TRBV5-6 and TRBJ1-2; no clear D gene. V was pared by 0 bases and J by 4 bases, with 4 bases between. There are 12 residues in the CDR3. Germline loops: CDR1 SGHDT, CDR2 YYEEEE. CDR3: CASSLEGYGYTF. In DNA, the CDR3 is TGTGCCAGCAGCTTGGAAGGCTATGGCTACACCTTC.

In nucleotides, the CDR3 is TGTGCCACCAGCAGAGATAGGGGGACCGGGGAGCTGTTTTTT. Its translation: CATSRDRGTGELFF. This chain uses TRBV15 with TRBJ2-2, with D possibly TRBD1 on 6 matching bases. There are 14 residues in the CDR3. Trimming pared 0 bases from V and 5 bases from J, leaving 7 bases between. Germline V gene lookup returns CDR1 LNHNV and CDR2 YYDKDF (reference sequence).

The J gene is TRBJ2-7, the V gene TRBV5-8; no definite D call. Trimming shortened V by 3 bases and J by 7 bases, and 8 bases separated the two germline ends. Looked up from germline, CDR1 is SGHTS and CDR2 is YDEGEE. The CDR3 is 11 amino acids. The CDR3 region has the DNA TGTGCCAGCAGCTCACTTTTTGAGCAGTACTTC. This sequence encodes CASSSLFEQYF.

J is TRBJ2-7 and V is TRBV27, with D uncertain. This CDR3 is built from 14 residues. Between the trimmed V and J ends, which lost 2 bases and 1 base, there was a span of 9 bases. CDR1 and CDR2 (germline): MNHEY, SMNVEV (reference sequence). The CDR3 loop is CASSLDPRSYEQYF. The CDR3 DNA follows: TGTGCCAGCAGTTTAGATCCCAGATCCTACGAGCAGTACTTC.

The chain has TRBV19 and TRBJ1-5; 8 positions agree with TRBD1. Germline lookup yields CDR1 LNHDA and CDR2 SQIVND (reference sequence). CDR3 length: 14 residues. V was clipped by 6 bases and J by 5 bases; unmatched bases: 6. The CDR3 is CASSPGQGDQPQHF. CDR3 nucleotides: TGTGCCAGTAGCCCAGGACAGGGAGATCAGCCCCAGCATTTT.

The V gene is TRBV5-6, the J gene TRBJ1-2; 7 bases align to TRBD1. This CDR3 spans 12 amino acids. In germline, CDR1 is SGHDT, CDR2 YYEEEE. V trimming: 3 bases; J trimming: 6 bases; junction bases outside the gene matches: 2. The CDR3 sequence is CASSYGQDGYTF. DNA of the CDR3: TGTGCCAGCAGCTACGGACAGGATGGCTACACCTTC.

V gene TRBV28 combines with J gene TRBJ1-5; no reliable D call. V lost 4 bases to trimming and J lost 10 bases, with 11 bases between them. CDR1 MDHEN and CDR2 SYDVKM come from the germline V gene. CDR3 length: 12 amino acids. CDR3 region: CASSYTPGPQHF. The CDR3 DNA reads TGTGCCAGCAGTTACACGCCGGGACCCCAGCATTTT.

The chain has TRBV7-9 and TRBJ2-2; 9 bases agree with TRBD2. Losses at the gene ends were 5 bases for V and 2 bases for J; bases not matched to a gene: 6. The CDR3 extends over 16 amino acids. CDR1 is SEHNR and CDR2 is FQNEAQ in the germline V gene (reference sequence). CDR3 in amino acids: CASSHAGGPNTGELFF. The CDR3 DNA reads TGTGCCAGCAGCCATGCGGGAGGGCCTAACACCGGGGAGCTGTTTTTT.

The CDR3 here is CASSLTTSGINEQFF. Written as DNA, the CDR3 is TGTGCCAGCAGCTTAACGACTAGCGGGATCAATGAGCAGTTCTTC. The rearrangement joins TRBV7-9 to TRBJ2-1, with 11 bases matching TRBD2. Germline V CDR1 and CDR2: SEHNR, FQNEAQ (reference sequence). The CDR3 consists of 15 residues. Trimming cost V 2 bases and J 6 bases; bases outside gene matches: 3. Combining the CDR3 with reference TRBV7-9 and TRBJ2-1 gives the whole variable domain DTGVSQNPRHKITKRGQNVTFRCDPISEHNRLYWYRQTLGQGPEFLTYFQNEAQLEKSRLLSDRFSAERPKGSFSTLEIQRTEQGDSAMYLCASSLTTSGINEQFFGPGTRLTVL.

The chain carries TRBV2 and TRBJ1-1, with no clear D. Between the trimmed V and J ends, which lost 7 bases and 6 bases, there was a span of 15 bases. Germline V CDR1 and CDR2: SNHLY, FYNNEI. The CDR3 contains 13 residues. The CDR3 protein is CASMGLAVAEAFF. In DNA form, the CDR3 reads TGTGCCAGCATGGGGTTGGCCGTCGCTGAAGCTTTCTTT.

This clone was seen just once. This sequence joins TRBV5-6 and TRBJ1-2; 8 nucleotides match TRBD1. The CDR3 runs 14 residues. After removal of 3 bases from V and 4 bases from J, the junction contained 5 bases not matched to a gene. The germline CDR1 and CDR2 sequences are SGHDT and YYEEEE. The CDR3 protein is CASSSGTGRYGYTF. Here the CDR3 DNA reads TGTGCCAGCAGCTCCGGGACAGGACGCTATGGCTACACCTTC.

This clone was observed a single time. V usage is TRBV29-1 and J usage is TRBJ2-7; the D is unclear. V was shortened by 4 bases and J by 0 bases, with 10 bases between the two germline ends. The CDR3 covers 13 residues. Germline values: CDR1 SQVTM, CDR2 ANQGSEA. CDR3 nucleotides: TGCAGCGTTGTAGACAATAGCTCCTACGAGCAGTACTTC. This gives the protein CSVVDNSSYEQYF.

The chain couples TRBV7-3 to TRBJ2-7; 11 bases line up with TRBD2. With 8 bases clipped from V and 4 bases from J, the junction kept 13 bases outside the gene matches. The CDR3 length is 16 residues. Germline V gene sequence: CDR1 SGHTA, CDR2 FQGTGA. CDR3 loop: CASSLAGVPDSYEQYF. The CDR3 coding sequence is TGTGCCAGCTCACTAGCGGGAGTCCCGGACTCTTACGAGCAGTACTTC.

The chain carries TRBV2 and TRBJ2-1, with 7 bases lining up with TRBD2. The trim removed 8 bases at V and 6 bases at J, leaving 10 bases unmatched. Germline CDR1 and CDR2: SNHLY and FYNNEI. The CDR3 runs to 14 residues. The DNA of the CDR3 is TGTGCCAGCCGTGGGGCTAGCGGCCTCAATGAGCAGTTCTTC. This codes for CASRGASGLNEQFF.

The table lists this clone with a count of one. CDR3 coding DNA: TGTGCCAGCAGCCCCGAACTAGCGGGAGATGAGCAGTTCTTC. This sequence encodes CASSPELAGDEQFF. V usage is TRBV27 and J usage is TRBJ2-1, with TRBD2 matching 11 bases. The V segment lost 6 bases and the J segment 8 bases; nucleotides outside the gene matches: 6. This CDR3 contains 14 residues. Germline-derived CDR1 and CDR2 are MNHEY and SMNVEV (reference sequence).

The rearrangement joins TRBV15 to TRBJ2-2, with a tentative D call TRBD2 (5 bases). This CDR3 has 17 residues. The V and J ends lost 5 bases and 3 bases respectively, with 19 bases between them. Germline V gene data show CDR1 as LNHNV and CDR2 as YYDKDF (reference sequence). This chain's CDR3 is CATSLNPGILHTGELFF. Here the CDR3 DNA reads TGTGCCACCAGCCTGAACCCCGGGATCCTGCACACCGGGGAGCTGTTTTTT.

The rearrangement links TRBV21-1 to TRBJ1-3. TRBV21-1 is annotated as a pseudogene. The CDR3 loop spans 18 amino acids. CDR3 region: CASSIRAGLLYLGNTIYF. Here the CDR3 DNA reads TGTGCCAGCAGCATTCGGGCTGGGCTTCTATACCTTGGAAACACCATATATTTT.

The chain uses TRBV11-2 and TRBJ2-7; D is unclear. Looked up from germline, CDR1 is SGHAT and CDR2 is FQNNGV. This CDR3 has 16 amino acids. V lost 0 bases to trimming and J lost 0 bases, with 12 bases between them. In DNA, the CDR3 is TGTGCCAGCAGCTTAGATCTTACATCAAGCTCCTACGAGCAGTACTTC. It translates to CASSLDLTSSSYEQYF.

The V gene is TRBV7-3, the J gene TRBJ2-2; no definite D call. Trimming pared 5 bases from V and 1 base from J, leaving 11 bases between. CDR3 length: 15 residues. Germline V lookup: CDR1 SGHTA, CDR2 FQGTGA. The CDR3 DNA reads as TGTGCCAGCAGCCTAGGGCTCGGGAACACCGGGGAGCTGTTTTTT. This gives the protein CASSLGLGNTGELFF.

The J gene is TRBJ2-1, the V gene TRBV5-6, with 11 bases fitting TRBD2. The V and J ends lost 3 bases and 1 base, in that order; junction bases with no gene match: 0. CDR1 and CDR2 (germline): SGHDT, YYEEEE. CDR3 length: 15 residues. CDR3 sequence (DNA): TGTGCCAGCAGCTCTAGCGGGGGGTCCTACAATGAGCAGTTCTTC. Its translation is CASSSSGGSYNEQFF.

This chain's CDR3 is CASSFGTPGELFF. In DNA form, the CDR3 reads TGTGCCAGCAGTTTCGGGACTCCCGGGGAGCTGTTTTTT. V and J are TRBV6-5 and TRBJ2-2; D may be TRBD2 (6 bases). This CDR3 region has 13 residues. The germline CDR1 and CDR2 sequences are MNHEY and SVGAGI. Trimming pared 4 bases from V and 6 bases from J, leaving 9 bases between.

The V gene is TRBV5-1, the J gene TRBJ1-2; the match to TRBD1 covers 7 bases. There are 13 residues in the CDR3. Germline V gene data show CDR1 as SGHRS and CDR2 as YFSETQ. With V trimmed by 4 bases and J by 5 bases, 5 bases remained unmatched. The CDR3 coding sequence is TGCGCCAGCAGCGCCACAGGGGAGTATGGCTACACCTTC. Translating it yields CASSATGEYGYTF.

V is TRBV11-3 and J is TRBJ2-1; 9 positions agree with TRBD2. The CDR3 is made up of 15 amino acids. Germline V gene sequence: CDR1 SGHNT, CDR2 YENEEA. The V gene end was trimmed by 8 bases and the J gene end by 4 bases; junction bases not matched to a gene: 9. The CDR3 DNA reads as TGTGCCAGCTCCTTAGAGCTAGCGGGATACAATGAGCAGTTCTTC. This encodes CASSLELAGYNEQFF.